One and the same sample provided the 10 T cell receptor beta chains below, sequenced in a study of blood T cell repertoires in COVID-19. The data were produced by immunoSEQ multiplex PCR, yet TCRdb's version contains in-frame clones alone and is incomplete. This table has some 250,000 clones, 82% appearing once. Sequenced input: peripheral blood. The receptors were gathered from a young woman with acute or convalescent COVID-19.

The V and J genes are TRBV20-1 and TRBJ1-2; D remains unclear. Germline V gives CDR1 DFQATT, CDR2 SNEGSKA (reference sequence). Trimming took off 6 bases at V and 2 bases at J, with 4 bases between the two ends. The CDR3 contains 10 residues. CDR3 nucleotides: TGCAGTGCCTTAAACTATGGCTACACCTTC. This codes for CSALNYGYTF.

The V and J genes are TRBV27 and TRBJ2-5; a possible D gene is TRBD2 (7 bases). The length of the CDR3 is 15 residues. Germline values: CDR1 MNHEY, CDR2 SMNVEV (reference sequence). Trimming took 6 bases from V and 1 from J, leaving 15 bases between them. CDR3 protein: CASRFVGGPQETQYF. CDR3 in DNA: TGTGCCAGCAGATTCGTGGGGGGGCCCCAAGAGACCCAGTACTTC.

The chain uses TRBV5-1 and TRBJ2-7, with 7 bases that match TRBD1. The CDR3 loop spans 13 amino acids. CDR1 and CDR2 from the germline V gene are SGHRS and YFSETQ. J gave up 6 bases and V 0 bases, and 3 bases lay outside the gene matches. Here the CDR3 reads CASSLGQGLEQYF. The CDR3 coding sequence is TGCGCCAGCAGCTTGGGACAGGGTCTCGAGCAGTACTTC. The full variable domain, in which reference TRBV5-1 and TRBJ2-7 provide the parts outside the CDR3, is KAGVTQTPRYLIKTRGQQVTLSCSPISGHRSVSWYQQTPGQGLQFLFEYFSETQRNKGNFPGRFSGRQFSNSRSEMNVSTLELGDSALYLCASSLGQGLEQYFGPGTRLTVT.

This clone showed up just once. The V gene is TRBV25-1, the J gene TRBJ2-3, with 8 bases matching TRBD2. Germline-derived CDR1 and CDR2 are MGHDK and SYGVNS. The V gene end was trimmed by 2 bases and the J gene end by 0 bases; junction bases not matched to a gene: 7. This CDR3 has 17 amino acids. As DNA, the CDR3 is TGTGCCAGCAGTGAAGCCGCGGGAGGCCCTAGCACAGATACGCAGTATTTT. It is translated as CASSEAAGGPSTDTQYF.

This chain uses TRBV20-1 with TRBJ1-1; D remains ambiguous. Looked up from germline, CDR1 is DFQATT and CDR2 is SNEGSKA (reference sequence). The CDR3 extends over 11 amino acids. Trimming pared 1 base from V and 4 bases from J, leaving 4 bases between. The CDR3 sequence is CSARAVTEAFF. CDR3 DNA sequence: TGCAGTGCTAGAGCAGTCACTGAAGCTTTCTTT.

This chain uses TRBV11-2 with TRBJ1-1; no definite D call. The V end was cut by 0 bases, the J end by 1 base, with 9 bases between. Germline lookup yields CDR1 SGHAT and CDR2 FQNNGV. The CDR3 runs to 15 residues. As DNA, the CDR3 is TGTGCCAGCAGCTTAGATCTTCGGTCGAACACTGAAGCTTTCTTT. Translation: CASSLDLRSNTEAFF.

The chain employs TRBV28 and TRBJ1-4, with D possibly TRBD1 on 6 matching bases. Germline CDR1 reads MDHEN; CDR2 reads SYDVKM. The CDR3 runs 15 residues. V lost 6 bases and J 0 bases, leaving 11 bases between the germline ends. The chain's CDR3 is CASSRGAATNEKLFF. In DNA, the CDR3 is TGTGCCAGCAGCCGGGGGGCGGCAACTAATGAAAAACTGTTTTTT.

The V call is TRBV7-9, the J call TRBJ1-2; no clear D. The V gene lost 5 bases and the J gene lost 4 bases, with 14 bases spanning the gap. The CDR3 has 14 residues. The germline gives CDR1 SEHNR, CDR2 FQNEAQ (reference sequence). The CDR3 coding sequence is TGTGCCAGCAGCCCTGGCGGATCCACCTATGGCTACACCTTC. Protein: CASSPGGSTYGYTF.

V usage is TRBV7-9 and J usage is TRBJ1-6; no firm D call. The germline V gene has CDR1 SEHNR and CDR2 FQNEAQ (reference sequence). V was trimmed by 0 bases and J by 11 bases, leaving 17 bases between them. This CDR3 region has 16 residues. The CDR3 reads CASSLAPRSTGAPLHF. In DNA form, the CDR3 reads TGTGCCAGCAGCTTAGCCCCCAGATCGACCGGGGCACCCCTCCACTTT.

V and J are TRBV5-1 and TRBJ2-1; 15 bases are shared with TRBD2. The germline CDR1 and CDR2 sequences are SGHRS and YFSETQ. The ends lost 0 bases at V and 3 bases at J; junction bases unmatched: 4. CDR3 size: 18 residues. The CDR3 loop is CASSLAGLAGGNYNEQFF. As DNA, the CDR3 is TGCGCCAGCAGCTTGGCCGGACTAGCGGGAGGGAACTACAATGAGCAGTTCTTC.